This entry lists 17 T cell receptor beta chains sequenced from one sample in a study of T-cell memory formation after mild COVID-19. TCRdb reanalysed the 5' RACE reads using MiXCR and keeps one entry per CDR3 protein. The sample lists 350,000 to 500,000 distinct CDR3 sequences; 15% to 25% were seen once. The sequencing sample was made of PBMCs or a T cell subset sorted from them (not recorded which). The source of these receptors is an adult woman who had mild COVID-19 (a few samples of this study predate the infection). Cell type and time point are not known.

The gene calls are TRBV12-3 or TRBV12-4 and TRBJ2-3; D remains ambiguous. V dropped 2 bases and J dropped 0 bases, with 12 bases sitting between them. The CDR3 runs to 16 residues. The CDR3 DNA is TGTGCCAGCAGTTTATGGGCATCGCTTAGCACAGATACGCAGTATTTT. Translating it yields CASSLWASLSTDTQYF.

V gene TRBV15 combines with J gene TRBJ2-7, with D tentatively TRBD2 (6 bases). CDR1 and CDR2 from the germline V gene are LNHNV and YYDKDF (reference sequence). This CDR3 comprises 12 residues. Between the trimmed V and J ends, which lost 5 bases and 3 bases, there was a span of 8 bases. As DNA, the CDR3 is TGTGCCACCAGCCGGGACTTCTACGAGCAGTACTTC. Translating it yields CATSRDFYEQYF.

The rearrangement joins TRBV12-3 or TRBV12-4 to TRBJ2-1; the D gene is possibly TRBD2 (6 bases). V dropped 8 bases and J dropped 7 bases, with 21 bases sitting between them. The CDR3 runs 15 residues. The CDR3 sequence is CASSWAGLNANEQFF. The CDR3 coding sequence is TGTGCCAGCTCATGGGCGGGACTTAACGCTAATGAGCAGTTCTTC.

The V and J genes are TRBV12-3 or TRBV12-4 and TRBJ2-5; no definite D call. Between the trimmed V and J ends, which lost 3 bases and 1 base, there was a span of 9 bases. This CDR3 is 14 amino acids long. CDR3 in amino acids: CASSLRRAQETQYF. CDR3 DNA: TGTGCCAGCAGTTTGAGAAGGGCCCAAGAGACCCAGTACTTC.

This clonotype was found a few times. CDR3 nucleotides: TGTGCCAGCAGTGAACTAGCGGTCTCCTACAATGAGCAGTTCTTC. Its translation: CASSELAVSYNEQFF. The chain combines TRBV2 with TRBJ2-1; 7 positions agree with TRBD2. With 2 bases clipped from V and 0 bases from J, the junction kept 1 base outside the gene matches. Germline V gene data show CDR1 as SNHLY and CDR2 as FYNNEI. The length of the CDR3 is 15 residues.

The CDR3 nucleotides read TGTGCCAGCAGTTACTGGGGAGGGACAGGGGGCTACGAGCAGTACTTC. This gives the protein CASSYWGGTGGYEQYF. The chain employs TRBV6-5 and TRBJ2-7; 11 nucleotides agree with TRBD1. The CDR3 spans 16 residues. Germline V lookup: CDR1 MNHEY, CDR2 SVGAGI. V trimming: 1 base; J trimming: 3 bases; junction bases outside the gene matches: 5.

The gene calls are TRBV29-1 and TRBJ2-5, with 9 nucleotides matching TRBD1. V was pared by 5 bases and J by 1 base, with 8 bases of the junction left unmatched. The germline V gene has CDR1 SQVTM and CDR2 ANQGSEA. The CDR3 spans 15 residues. CDR3: CSVFTGTGPQETQYF. DNA for the CDR3: TGCAGCGTTTTCACCGGGACAGGGCCCCAAGAGACCCAGTACTTC. The full variable domain, with the rest looked up from reference TRBV29-1 and TRBJ2-5, is SAVISQKPSRDICQRGTSLTIQCQVDSQVTMMFWYRQQPGQSLTLIATANQGSEATYESGFVIDKFPISRPNLTFSTLTVSNMSPEDSSIYLCSVFTGTGPQETQYFGPGTRLLVL.

The chain links TRBV5-1 to TRBJ2-5; perhaps TRBD2 as D (5 bases). CDR3 size: 15 residues. Germline CDR1 reads SGHRS; CDR2 reads YFSETQ. V was shortened by 3 bases and J by 4 bases, with 16 bases between the two germline ends. This CDR3 reads CASSSGPSGGETQYF. The CDR3 DNA reads as TGCGCCAGCAGCTCAGGACCGTCTGGAGGAGAGACCCAGTACTTC.

The table lists this clonotype with a few counts. The rearrangement links TRBV20-1 to TRBJ2-1; D not certain. Germline lookup yields CDR1 DFQATT and CDR2 SNEGSKA (reference sequence). Trimming removed 1 base at V and 3 bases at J, with 10 bases between. The CDR3 contains 14 residues. The CDR3 DNA reads as TGCAGTGCTAGAGGCCAGACGATCTACAATGAGCAGTTCTTC. It codes for CSARGQTIYNEQFF.

This clonotype was found a few times. The V gene is TRBV9, the J gene TRBJ2-7; no clear D gene. The V and J ends lost 0 bases and 0 bases respectively, with 7 bases between them. Germline V CDR1 and CDR2: SGDLS, YYNGEE. The CDR3 is 14 residues long. CDR3 residues: CASSVAWGSYEQYF. The CDR3 region has the DNA TGTGCCAGCAGCGTAGCGTGGGGCTCCTACGAGCAGTACTTC.

This clonotype came up a few times. This rearrangement joins TRBV7-8 to TRBJ1-1; the D gene is possibly TRBD1 (6 bases). V was shortened by 5 bases and J by 1 base, with 23 bases between the two germline ends. This CDR3 comprises 18 residues. The germline V gene encodes CDR1 SGHVS and CDR2 FQNEAQ. CDR3 in DNA: TGTGCCAGCAGCCGGGGCCACAGGGATATTGGGAGGAACACTGAAGCTTTCTTT. Amino acids: CASSRGHRDIGRNTEAFF.

This clonotype was seen more than once but under ten times. The gene calls are TRBV7-6 and TRBJ2-2, with D perhaps given as TRBD1 or TRBD2 (5 bases each). The CDR3 sequence is 16 residues long. Germline V lookup: CDR1 SGHVS, CDR2 FNYEAQ. V was pared by 1 base and J by 2 bases, with 11 bases between. The CDR3 coding sequence is TGTGCCAGCAGCTTAGTGAAGGGGACCAACACCGGGGAGCTGTTTTTT. This codes for CASSLVKGTNTGELFF. Full variable domain (remainder filled in from reference TRBV7-6 and TRBJ2-2): GAGVSQSPRYKVTKRGQDVALRCDPISGHVSLYWYRQALGQGPEFLTYFNYEAQQDKSGLPNDRFSAERPEGSISTLTIQRTEQRDSAMYRCASSLVKGTNTGELFFGEGSRLTVL.

This chain links TRBV3-1 with TRBJ2-5; possible D gene TRBD1, 6 bases. In germline, CDR1 is LGHDT, CDR2 YNNKEL (reference sequence). The CDR3 is 15 amino acids. Trimming left V 4 bases short and J 3 bases short, with 15 bases between. Here the CDR3 reads CASSLRTVFEETQYF. DNA of the CDR3: TGTGCCAGCAGCCTGAGGACAGTATTTGAAGAGACCCAGTACTTC.

The V call is TRBV21-1, the J call TRBJ2-7; the table calls TRBD1, which could not be checked here. TRBV21-1 is a listed pseudogene. The CDR3 has 18 residues. CDR3 protein: CASSDWGIQDRNSYEQYF. CDR3 DNA: TGTGCCAGCAGCGACTGGGGTATACAGGACAGGAATTCCTACGAGCAGTACTTC.

V and J are TRBV12-3 or TRBV12-4 and TRBJ2-7; 7 nucleotides align to TRBD1. V was pared by 4 bases and J by 0 bases, with 0 bases of the junction left unmatched. CDR3 size: 13 residues. CDR3 sequence (DNA): TGTGCCAGCAGTTGGGACAGCTCCTACGAGCAGTACTTC. Protein: CASSWDSSYEQYF.

This chain links TRBV5-1 with TRBJ1-4; D unresolved. CDR1 and CDR2 from the germline V gene are SGHRS and YFSETQ. There are 13 residues in the CDR3. V lost 4 bases and J lost 8, with 12 bases in between. The chain's CDR3 is CASSLWTGEKLFF. CDR3 nucleotides: TGCGCCAGCAGCCTGTGGACGGGAGAAAAACTGTTTTTT. The full variable domain, in which reference TRBV5-1 and TRBJ1-4 provide the parts outside the CDR3, is KAGVTQTPRYLIKTRGQQVTLSCSPISGHRSVSWYQQTPGQGLQFLFEYFSETQRNKGNFPGRFSGRQFSNSRSEMNVSTLELGDSALYLCASSLWTGEKLFFGSGTQLSVL.

The rearrangement uses TRBV6-5 and TRBJ2-7; no definite D call. V lost 0 bases and J lost 4, with 13 bases in between. Germline assignment: CDR1 MNHEY and CDR2 SVGAGI. This CDR3 is built from 15 residues. The DNA for the CDR3 is TGTGCCAGCAGTTACTCGACCGGTAGGCAATACGAGCAGTACTTC. Its translation: CASSYSTGRQYEQYF.